One sample yielded the 4 T cell receptor beta chains listed below, sequenced in a study of OX40 agonist ivuxolimab in advanced cancers. TCRdb's table, derived via immunoSEQ multiplex PCR, lists solely in-frame clones and lacks some. The profile shows about 64,000 clones, roughly 89% of them singletons. The starting material was CD4+ or CD8+ T cells sorted from blood, obtained in a trial of the OX40 agonist ivuxolimab. These receptors all come from an adult with an advanced solid tumor such as melanoma, head and neck, liver or kidney cancer.

J is TRBJ1-2 and V is TRBV20-1; D unresolved. The CDR3 totals 9 residues. The V gene's germline CDR1 is DFQATT and CDR2 SNEGSKA (reference sequence). Deletions cut 5 bases from V and 5 bases from J, with 3 bases between. CDR3 protein: CSADYGYTF. CDR3 DNA: TGCAGTGCTGATTATGGCTACACCTTC.

The chain joins TRBV29-1 to TRBJ1-5, with 7 bases that match TRBD1. The germline V gene encodes CDR1 SQVTM and CDR2 ANQGSEA. With V trimmed by 6 bases and J by 6 bases, 8 bases remained unmatched. The CDR3 loop spans 13 amino acids. The CDR3 protein is CSVKQGYSQPQHF. The CDR3 nucleotides are TGCAGCGTAAAACAGGGGTATAGTCAGCCCCAGCATTTT.

In its sample, this clone was seen once. This chain links TRBV13 with TRBJ2-2; 8 nucleotides line up with TRBD2. This CDR3 is 16 amino acids long. J was trimmed by 0 bases and V by 1 base; bases with no gene match: 1. Germline CDR1 reads PRHDT; CDR2 reads FYEKMQ (reference sequence). The CDR3 DNA follows: TGTGCCAGCAGCTTAGCGGGAGGGGCGAACACCGGGGAGCTGTTTTTT. Translated, it gives CASSLAGGANTGELFF.

The chain links TRBV19 to TRBJ1-1; D ambiguous. Germline CDR1 reads LNHDA; CDR2 reads SQIVND (reference sequence). CDR3 size: 14 residues. Deletions cut 6 bases from V and 3 bases from J, with 14 bases between. CDR3 loop: CASSKRAQYTEAFF. The CDR3 nucleotides are TGTGCCAGTAGCAAAAGGGCGCAGTACACTGAAGCTTTCTTT.